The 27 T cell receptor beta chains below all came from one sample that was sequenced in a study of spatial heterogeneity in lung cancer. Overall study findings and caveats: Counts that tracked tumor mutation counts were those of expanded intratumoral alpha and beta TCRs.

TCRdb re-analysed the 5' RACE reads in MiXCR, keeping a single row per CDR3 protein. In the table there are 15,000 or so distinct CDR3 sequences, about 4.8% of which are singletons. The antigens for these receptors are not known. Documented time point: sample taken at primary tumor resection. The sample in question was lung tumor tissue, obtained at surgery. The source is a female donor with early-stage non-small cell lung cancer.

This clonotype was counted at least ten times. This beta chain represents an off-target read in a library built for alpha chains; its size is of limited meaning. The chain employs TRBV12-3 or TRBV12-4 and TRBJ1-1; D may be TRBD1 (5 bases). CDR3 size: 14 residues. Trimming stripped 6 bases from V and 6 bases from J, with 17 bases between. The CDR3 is CASSLGGVWAEAFF. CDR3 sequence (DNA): TGTGCCAGCAGCTTGGGGGGGGTCTGGGCTGAAGCTTTCTTT.

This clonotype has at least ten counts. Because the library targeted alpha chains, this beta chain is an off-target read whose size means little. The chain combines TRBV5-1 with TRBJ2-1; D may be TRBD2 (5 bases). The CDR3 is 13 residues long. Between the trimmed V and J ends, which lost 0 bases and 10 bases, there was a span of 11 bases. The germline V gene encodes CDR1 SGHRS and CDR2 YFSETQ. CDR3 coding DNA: TGCGCCAGCAGCTTGGGAGGGCTGGGCGAGCAGTTCTTC. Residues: CASSLGGLGEQFF.

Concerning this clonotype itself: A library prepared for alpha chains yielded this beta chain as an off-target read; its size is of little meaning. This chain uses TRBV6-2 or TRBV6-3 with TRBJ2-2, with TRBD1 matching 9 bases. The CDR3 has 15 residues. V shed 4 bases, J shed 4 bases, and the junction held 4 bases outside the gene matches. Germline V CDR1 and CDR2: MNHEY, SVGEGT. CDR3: CASSSQGAGTGELFF. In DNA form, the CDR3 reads TGTGCCAGCAGTTCACAGGGGGCGGGCACCGGGGAGCTGTTTTTT.

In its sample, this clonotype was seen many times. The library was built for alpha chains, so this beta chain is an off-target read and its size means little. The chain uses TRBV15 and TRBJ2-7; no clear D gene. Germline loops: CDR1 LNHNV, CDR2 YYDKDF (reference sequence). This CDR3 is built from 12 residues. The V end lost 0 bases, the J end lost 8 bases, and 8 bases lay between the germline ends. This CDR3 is CATSRDQRKQYF. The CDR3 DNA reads TGTGCCACCAGCAGAGATCAGCGCAAGCAGTACTTC.

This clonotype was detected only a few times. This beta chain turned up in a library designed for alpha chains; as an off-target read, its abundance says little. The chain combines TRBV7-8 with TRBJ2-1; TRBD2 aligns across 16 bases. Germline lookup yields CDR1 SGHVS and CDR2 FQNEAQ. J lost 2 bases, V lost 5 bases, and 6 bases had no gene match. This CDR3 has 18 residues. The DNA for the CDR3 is TGTGCCAGCAGCCAAATAGGGACTAGCGGGGGGGCCTACAATGAGCAGTTCTTC. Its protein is CASSQIGTSGGAYNEQFF.

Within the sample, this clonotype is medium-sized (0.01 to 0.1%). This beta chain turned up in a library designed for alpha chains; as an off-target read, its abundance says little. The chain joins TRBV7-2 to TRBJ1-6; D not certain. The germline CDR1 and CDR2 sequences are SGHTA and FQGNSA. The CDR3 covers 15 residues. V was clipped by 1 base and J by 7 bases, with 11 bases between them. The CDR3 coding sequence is TGTGCCAGCAGCTTAGAGATGGTCTTCAATTCACCCCTCCACTTT. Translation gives CASSLEMVFNSPLHF.

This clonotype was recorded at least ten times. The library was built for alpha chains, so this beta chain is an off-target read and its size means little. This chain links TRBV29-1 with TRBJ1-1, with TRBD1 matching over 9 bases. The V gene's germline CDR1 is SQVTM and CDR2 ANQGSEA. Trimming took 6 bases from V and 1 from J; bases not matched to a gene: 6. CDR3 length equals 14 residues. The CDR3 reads CSVGDRVTNTEAFF. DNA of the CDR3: TGCAGCGTGGGGGACAGGGTAACGAACACTGAAGCTTTCTTT.

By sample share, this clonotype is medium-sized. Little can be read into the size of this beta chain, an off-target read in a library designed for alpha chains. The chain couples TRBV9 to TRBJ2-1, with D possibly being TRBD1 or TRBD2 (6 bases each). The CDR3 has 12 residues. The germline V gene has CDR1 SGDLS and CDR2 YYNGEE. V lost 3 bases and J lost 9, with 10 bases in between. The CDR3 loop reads CASSGGASEQFF. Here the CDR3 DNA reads TGTGCCAGCAGCGGGGGGGCCAGTGAGCAGTTCTTC. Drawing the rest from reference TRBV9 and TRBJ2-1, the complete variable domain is DSGVTQTPKHLITATGQRVTLRCSPRSGDLSVYWYQQSLDQGLQFLIQYYNGEERAKGNILERFSAQQFPDLHSELNLSSLELGDSALYFCASSGGASEQFFGPGTRLTVL.

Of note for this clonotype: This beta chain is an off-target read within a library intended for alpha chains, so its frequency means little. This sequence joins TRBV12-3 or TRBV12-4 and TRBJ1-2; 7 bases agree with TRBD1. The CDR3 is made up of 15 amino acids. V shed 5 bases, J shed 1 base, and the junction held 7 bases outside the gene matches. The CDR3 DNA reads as TGTGCCAGCAGTCTGGGGACAGCACTTAACTATGGCTACACCTTC. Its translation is CASSLGTALNYGYTF.

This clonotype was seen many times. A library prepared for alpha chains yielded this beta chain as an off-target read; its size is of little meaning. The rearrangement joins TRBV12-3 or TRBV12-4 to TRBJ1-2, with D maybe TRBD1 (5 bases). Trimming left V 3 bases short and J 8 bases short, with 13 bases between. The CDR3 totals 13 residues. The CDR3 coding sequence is TGTGCCAGCAGTTTCGCAACAGGACTGGGCTACACCTTC. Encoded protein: CASSFATGLGYTF.

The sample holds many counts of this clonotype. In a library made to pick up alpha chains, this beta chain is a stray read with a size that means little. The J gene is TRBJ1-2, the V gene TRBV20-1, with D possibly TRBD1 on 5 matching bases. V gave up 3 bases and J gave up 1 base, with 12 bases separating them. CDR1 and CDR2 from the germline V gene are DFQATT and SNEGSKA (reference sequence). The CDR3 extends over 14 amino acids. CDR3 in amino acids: CSASRDGNNYGYTF. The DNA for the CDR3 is TGCAGTGCTAGTCGGGACGGCAATAACTATGGCTACACCTTC.

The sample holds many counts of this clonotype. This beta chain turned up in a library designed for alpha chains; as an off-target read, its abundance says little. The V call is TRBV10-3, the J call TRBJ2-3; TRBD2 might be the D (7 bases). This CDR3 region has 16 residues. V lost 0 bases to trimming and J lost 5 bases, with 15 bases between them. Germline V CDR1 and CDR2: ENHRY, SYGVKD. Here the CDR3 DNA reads TGTGCCATCAGTGAGTCTGGAGGGGGGGCCGGAGATACGCAGTATTTT. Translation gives CAISESGGGAGDTQYF.

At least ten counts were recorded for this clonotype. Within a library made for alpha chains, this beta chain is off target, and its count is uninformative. The CDR3 is CASKASTDTQYF. As DNA, the CDR3 is TGTGCCAGCAAGGCGAGCACAGATACGCAGTATTTT. This chain connects TRBV6-5 to TRBJ2-3; no firm D call. Germline V gene data show CDR1 as MNHEY and CDR2 as SVGAGI. V was shortened by 7 bases and J by 0 bases, with 5 bases between the two germline ends. This CDR3 contains 12 residues.

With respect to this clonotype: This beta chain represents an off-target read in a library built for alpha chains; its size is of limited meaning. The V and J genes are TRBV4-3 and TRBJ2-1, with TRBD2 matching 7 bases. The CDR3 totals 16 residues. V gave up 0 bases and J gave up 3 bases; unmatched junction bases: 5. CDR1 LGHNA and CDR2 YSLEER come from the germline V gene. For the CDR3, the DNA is TGCGCCAGCAGCCAAGAAGCGGGAACTTTCTACAATGAGCAGTTCTTC. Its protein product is CASSQEAGTFYNEQFF.

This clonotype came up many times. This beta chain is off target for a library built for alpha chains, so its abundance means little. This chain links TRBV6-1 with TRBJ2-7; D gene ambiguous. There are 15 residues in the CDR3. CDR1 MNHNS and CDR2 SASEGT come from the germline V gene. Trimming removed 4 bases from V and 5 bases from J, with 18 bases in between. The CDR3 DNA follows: TGTGCCAGCAGTGCATCCAGCATGGGCCACCACGAGCAGTACTTC. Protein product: CASSASSMGHHEQYF.

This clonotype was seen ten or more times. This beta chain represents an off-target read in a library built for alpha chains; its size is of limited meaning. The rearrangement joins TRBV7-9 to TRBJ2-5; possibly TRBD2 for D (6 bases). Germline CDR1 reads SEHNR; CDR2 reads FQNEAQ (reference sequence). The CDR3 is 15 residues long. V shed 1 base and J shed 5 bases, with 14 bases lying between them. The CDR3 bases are TGTGCCAGCAGCTTAGGGTATCCAGGAGGGGAGACCCAGTACTTC. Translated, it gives CASSLGYPGGETQYF. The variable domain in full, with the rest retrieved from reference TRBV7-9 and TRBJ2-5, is DTGVSQNPRHKITKRGQNVTFRCDPISEHNRLYWYRQTLGQGPEFLTYFQNEAQLEKSRLLSDRFSAERPKGSFSTLEIQRTEQGDSAMYLCASSLGYPGGETQYFGPGTRLLVL.

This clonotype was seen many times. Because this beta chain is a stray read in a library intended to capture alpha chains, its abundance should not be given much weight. CDR3 sequence: CASRALLGKNQPQHF. CDR3 coding DNA: TGTGCCAGTAGGGCCCTCCTTGGCAAAAATCAGCCCCAGCATTTT. The chain recombines TRBV19 with TRBJ1-5, with no clear D. In germline, CDR1 is LNHDA, CDR2 SQIVND (reference sequence). The CDR3 extends over 15 amino acids. The V and J ends lost 6 bases and 4 bases respectively, with 16 bases between them.

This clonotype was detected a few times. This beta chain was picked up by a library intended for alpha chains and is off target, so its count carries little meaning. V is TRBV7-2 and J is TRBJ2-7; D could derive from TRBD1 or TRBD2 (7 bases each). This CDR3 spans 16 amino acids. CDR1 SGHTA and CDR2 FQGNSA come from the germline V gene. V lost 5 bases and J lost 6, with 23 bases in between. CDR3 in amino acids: CASSPQGGPRRAEQYF. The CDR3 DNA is TGTGCCAGCAGCCCGCAGGGGGGGCCACGCCGGGCCGAGCAGTACTTC.

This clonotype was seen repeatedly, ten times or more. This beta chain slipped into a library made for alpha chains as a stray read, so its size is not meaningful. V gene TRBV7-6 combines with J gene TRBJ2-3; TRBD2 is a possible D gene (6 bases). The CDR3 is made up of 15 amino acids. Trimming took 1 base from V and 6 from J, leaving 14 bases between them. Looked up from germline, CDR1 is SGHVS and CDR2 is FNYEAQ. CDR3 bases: TGTGCCAGCAGCTTAGTGGCACTAGCTTTGGATACGCAGTATTTT. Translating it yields CASSLVALALDTQYF.

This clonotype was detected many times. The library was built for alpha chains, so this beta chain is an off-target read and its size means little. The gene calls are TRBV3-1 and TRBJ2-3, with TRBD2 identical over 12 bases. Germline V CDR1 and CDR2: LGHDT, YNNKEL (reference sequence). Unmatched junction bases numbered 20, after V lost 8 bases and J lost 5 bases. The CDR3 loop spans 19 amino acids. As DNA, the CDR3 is TGTGCCAGCCTCCAAGATATCGGACTAGCGGGGAACACGGTAGATACGCAGTATTTT. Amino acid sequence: CASLQDIGLAGNTVDTQYF.

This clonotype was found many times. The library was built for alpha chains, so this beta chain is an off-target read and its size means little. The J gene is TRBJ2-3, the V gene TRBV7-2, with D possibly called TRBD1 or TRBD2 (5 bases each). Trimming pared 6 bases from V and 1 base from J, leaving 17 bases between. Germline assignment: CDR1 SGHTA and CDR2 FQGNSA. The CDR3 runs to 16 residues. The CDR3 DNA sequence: TGTGCCAGCAGTAATGGCATGGGGACGGGCACAGATACGCAGTATTTT. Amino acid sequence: CASSNGMGTGTDTQYF.

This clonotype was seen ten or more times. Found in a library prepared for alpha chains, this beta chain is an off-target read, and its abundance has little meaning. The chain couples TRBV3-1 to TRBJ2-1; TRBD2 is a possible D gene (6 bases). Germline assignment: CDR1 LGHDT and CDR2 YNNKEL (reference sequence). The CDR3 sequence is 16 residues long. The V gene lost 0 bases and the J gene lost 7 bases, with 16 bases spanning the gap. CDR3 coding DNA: TGTGCCAGCAGCCAAGATGCGGGCTGGGCGGGGAATGAGCAGTTCTTC. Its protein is CASSQDAGWAGNEQFF.

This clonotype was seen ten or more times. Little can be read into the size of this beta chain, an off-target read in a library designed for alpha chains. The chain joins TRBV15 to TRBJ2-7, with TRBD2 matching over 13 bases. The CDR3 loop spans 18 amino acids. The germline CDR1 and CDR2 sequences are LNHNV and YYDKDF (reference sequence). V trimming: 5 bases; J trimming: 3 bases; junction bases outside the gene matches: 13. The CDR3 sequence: CATSPRRTSGGANYEQYF. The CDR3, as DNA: TGTGCCACCAGCCCTAGGAGGACTAGCGGGGGCGCGAACTACGAGCAGTACTTC.

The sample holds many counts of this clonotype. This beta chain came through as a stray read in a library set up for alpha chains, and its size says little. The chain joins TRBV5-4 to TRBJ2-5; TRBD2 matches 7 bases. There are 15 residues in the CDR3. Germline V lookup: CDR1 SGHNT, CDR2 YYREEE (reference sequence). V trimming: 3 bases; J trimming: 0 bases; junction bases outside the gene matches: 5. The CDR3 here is CASSSSRGDQETQYF. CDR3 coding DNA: TGTGCCAGCAGCTCGTCACGGGGGGACCAAGAGACCCAGTACTTC.

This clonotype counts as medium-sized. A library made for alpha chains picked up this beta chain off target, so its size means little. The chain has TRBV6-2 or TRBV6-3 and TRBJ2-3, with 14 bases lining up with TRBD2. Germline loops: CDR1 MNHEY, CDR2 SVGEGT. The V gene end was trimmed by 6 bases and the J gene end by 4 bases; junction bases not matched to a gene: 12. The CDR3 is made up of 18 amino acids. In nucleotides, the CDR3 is TGTGCCAGCAGCCCCGGGACTAGCGGGGGCTTTCGCGCAGATACGCAGTATTTT. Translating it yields CASSPGTSGGFRADTQYF.

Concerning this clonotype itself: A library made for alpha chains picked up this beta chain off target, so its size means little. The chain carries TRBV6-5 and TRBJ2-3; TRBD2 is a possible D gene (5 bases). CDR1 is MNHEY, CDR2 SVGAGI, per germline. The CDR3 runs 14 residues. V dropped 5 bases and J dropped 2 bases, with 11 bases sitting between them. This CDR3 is CASSPGDTTDTQYF. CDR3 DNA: TGTGCCAGCAGTCCCGGGGATACCACAGATACGCAGTATTTT.

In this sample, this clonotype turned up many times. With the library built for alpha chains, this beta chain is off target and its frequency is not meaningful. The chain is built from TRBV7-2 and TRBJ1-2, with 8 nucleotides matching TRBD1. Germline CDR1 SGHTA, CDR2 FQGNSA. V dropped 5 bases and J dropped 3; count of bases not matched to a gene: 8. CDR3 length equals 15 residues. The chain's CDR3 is CASSLGSGGDYGYTF. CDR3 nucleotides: TGTGCCAGCAGCCTGGGTTCAGGGGGCGACTATGGCTACACCTTC.